Below, 6 T cell receptor beta chains from the same sample are listed, as sequenced in a study of blood T cell repertoires in COVID-19. Some clones are missing from TCRdb's copy, which holds only in-frame ones; the method was immunoSEQ multiplex PCR. The data contain approximately 200,000 clones, 87% of them singletons. Input material: PBMCs or T cells enriched from blood (not recorded which). The receptor set was obtained from a man younger than 30 with acute COVID-19.

This rearrangement joins TRBV7-9 to TRBJ1-5; the match to TRBD1 covers 7 bases. CDR1 SEHNR and CDR2 FQNEAQ come from the germline V gene (reference sequence). Unmatched junction bases numbered 5, after V lost 4 bases and J lost 2 bases. The CDR3 is made up of 15 amino acids. CDR3 coding DNA: TGTGCCAGCAGCTCATTAGGGACAGGCAATCAGCCCCAGCATTTT. This translates into CASSSLGTGNQPQHF. Supplemented by reference TRBV7-9 and TRBJ1-5, the full variable domain reads DTGVSQNPRHKITKRGQNVTFRCDPISEHNRLYWYRQTLGQGPEFLTYFQNEAQLEKSRLLSDRFSAERPKGSFSTLEIQRTEQGDSAMYLCASSSLGTGNQPQHFGDGTRLSIL.

As DNA, the CDR3 is TGTGCCAGCAGCTTCGGGGACTCACTGAGGGAGACCCAGTACTTC. Translating it yields CASSFGDSLRETQYF. This chain uses TRBV7-8 with TRBJ2-5, with D tentatively TRBD2 (6 bases). The V gene's germline CDR1 is SGHVS and CDR2 FQNEAQ. Trimming took off 3 bases at V and 5 bases at J, with 16 bases between the two ends. The CDR3 sequence is 15 residues long.

The chain uses TRBV25-1 and TRBJ2-1; 10 bases fit TRBD2. In germline, CDR1 is MGHDK, CDR2 SYGVNS. This CDR3 contains 13 residues. V lost 5 bases to trimming and J lost 9 bases; unmatched junction nucleotides: 4. CDR3 bases: TGTGCCAGCAGTCCTAGCGGGAGTTCTGAGCAGTTCTTC. It translates to CASSPSGSSEQFF.

V and J are TRBV4-2 and TRBJ2-5; D uncertain. CDR1 LGHNA and CDR2 YNFKEQ come from the germline V gene. The CDR3 loop spans 13 amino acids. V was cut by 0 bases and J by 5 bases, with 7 bases left in between. The DNA for the CDR3 is TGTGCCAGCAGCCAAGACTATCGCGAGACCCAGTACTTC. It is translated as CASSQDYRETQYF.

The chain recombines TRBV7-3 with TRBJ1-1; TRBD1 matches 8 bases. This CDR3 has 14 amino acids. The trim removed 2 bases at V and 7 bases at J, leaving 6 bases unmatched. Germline V lookup: CDR1 SGHTA, CDR2 FQGTGA. The CDR3: CASSLQGAIGEAFF. The CDR3 DNA reads as TGTGCCAGCAGCTTACAGGGGGCGATAGGTGAAGCTTTCTTT.

CDR3 bases: TGTGCCAGCAGCCAAGATTTAGCGACCAAAGAGACCCAGTACTTC. Translation: CASSQDLATKETQYF. The chain links TRBV3-1 (or the pseudogene TRBV3-2) to TRBJ2-5, with a possible D match to TRBD2 (5 bases). V was shortened by 0 bases and J by 3 bases, with 11 bases between the two germline ends. Looked up from germline, CDR1 is LGHDT and CDR2 is YNNKEL (reference sequence). The CDR3 is 15 residues long.